One sample yielded the 5 T cell receptor beta chains listed below, sequenced in a study of T cells in Graves' hyperthyroidism and ophthalmopathy. Amplification targeted TCR beta CDR3 regions from RNA transcripts. During a first-round RT-PCR of the TCR CDR3, the HTBI primer set was used. MiXCR, run by TCRdb on the multiplex PCR reads, gives a single entry per CDR3 protein. Of 200,000 to 250,000 distinct CDR3 sequences detected, around 26% appear once; the ten largest clones hold 30% to 40%. Material: blood. All receptors come from a middle-aged woman with Graves' ophthalmopathy.

There are a few counts of this clonotype. The rearrangement links TRBV9 to TRBJ1-2, with D unresolved. Trimming pared 4 bases from V and 7 bases from J, leaving 14 bases between. The germline CDR1 and CDR2 sequences are SGDLS and YYNGEE. The CDR3 is 13 residues long. CDR3 sequence reads: CASSPGRGRGYTF. The CDR3 DNA sequence: TGTGCCAGCAGCCCAGGACGGGGTCGTGGCTACACCTTC.

V and J are TRBV19 and TRBJ2-3; D assignment may be TRBD1 or TRBD2 (5 bases each). CDR1 is LNHDA, CDR2 SQIVND, per germline (reference sequence). The V and J ends lost 7 bases and 0 bases respectively, with 17 bases between them. This CDR3 spans 16 amino acids. The CDR3: CASMGRGAASTDTQYF. The CDR3 bases are TGTGCCAGTATGGGACGGGGAGCGGCTAGCACAGATACGCAGTATTTT.

This clonotype was detected ten times or more. V and J are TRBV6-1 and TRBJ2-7; D ambiguous. Trimming removed 3 bases at V and 9 bases at J, with 15 bases between. The CDR3 sequence is 13 residues long. Germline-derived CDR1 and CDR2 are MNHNS and SASEGT. The CDR3 protein is CASSDAGSAMQYF. The CDR3 nucleotides read TGTGCCAGCAGTGATGCCGGCTCGGCGATGCAGTACTTC.

In this sample, this clonotype turned up many times. The chain combines TRBV7-3 with TRBJ2-7, with D possibly being TRBD2 (7 bases). Trimming pared 1 base from V and 1 base from J, leaving 26 bases between. This CDR3 has 20 residues. Looked up from germline, CDR1 is SGHTA and CDR2 is FQGTGA. For the CDR3, the DNA is TGTGCCAGCAGCTTAAAAGTTTGGGACCTTAGGGGGAGGGATTCCTACGAGCAGTACTTC. Its translation is CASSLKVWDLRGRDSYEQYF.

The DNA of the CDR3 is TGTGCCAGCAGCTTAGCCCCCGGGGGGACAGGGTTATACGAGCAGTACTTC. It is translated as CASSLAPGGTGLYEQYF. The J gene is TRBJ2-7, the V gene TRBV7-2, with TRBD1 matching 9 bases. Trimming cost V 0 bases and J 4 bases; bases outside gene matches: 10. Germline V gene lookup returns CDR1 SGHTA and CDR2 FQGNSA. The CDR3 extends over 17 amino acids.